This TCR beta chain was sequenced in a study of identical twins' blood T cells. Overall study context: Some 12 libraries, six alpha and six beta, gave around 50 million reads.

Donors were six healthy women in three monozygous twin pairs. General study findings and limits: Out-of-frame TCRbeta clonotypes reportedly had markedly more similar V usage in twins than unrelated donors.

Each TCR cDNA library carried sample-specific barcodes on both ends. TCRdb processed the 5' RACE reads anew with MiXCR; each CDR3 protein has one entry. The sample holds hundreds of thousands of distinct CDR3 sequences, about 28% seen once. As regards this clonotype: The antigen is unknown.

Sequencing was performed on PBMCs. The clonotype was recovered from a woman aged 18 to 55 in good health.

In DNA form, the CDR3 reads TGCATTGTGAAGGGACATAACACTGAAGCTTTCTTT. Translating gives CIVKGHNTEAFF. This chain uses TRBV20-1 with TRBJ1-1; the D gene is possibly TRBD1 (6 bases). In germline, CDR1 is DFQATT, CDR2 SNEGSKA (reference sequence). This CDR3 comprises 12 residues.